The text below deals with one T cell receptor beta chain. As yet, its antigen is unknown. Germline V gene lookup returns CDR1 SGHRS and CDR2 YFSETQ. The V end lost 4 bases, the J end lost 5 bases, and 18 bases lay between the germline ends. The CDR3 is 15 residues long. The data were taken from a study of cytomegalovirus exposure and HLA in healthy donors. Study-wide context: Prior work identified more than 90 million unique TCR beta sequences in some 180 million T cells.

PCR primers comprised 60 Vbeta and 13 Jbeta primers. Clones were read by immunoSEQ multiplex PCR, and TCRdb kept only the in-frame ones, dropping some. The table lists 150,000 to 200,000 clones, 65% to 80% of them singletons. The study's findings and limits: There were about 160 TCR beta chains listed as cytomegalovirus-associated. Prediction of most subjects' HLA-A and HLA-B alleles by TCR beta sequences was reportedly accurate.

The sample was PBMCs. This rearrangement joins TRBV5-1 to TRBJ1-2; D not resolved. The clonotype originates from a woman in her forties or fifties in good health and CMV-seropositive. CDR3 DNA sequence: TGCGCCAGCAGCCCCGGGTCTCCTGGAGGGTATGGCTACACCTTC. This gives the protein CASSPGSPGGYGYTF.